This entry lists 8 T cell receptor beta chains sequenced from one sample in a study of graft-versus-host responses after intestinal transplantation. Repertoires were generated with immunoSEQ multiplex PCR, while TCRdb's copy carries only in-frame clones and drops some. The sample carries about 18,000 clones, around 79% recorded once. Sample: PBMCs, taken 14 days after transplant. The receptor set was obtained from a human patient who received an intestinal transplant, so some T cells may come from the graft donor.

This clone has only one observation. The V and J genes are TRBV28 and TRBJ2-1, with D perhaps assigned TRBD1 or TRBD2 (5 bases each). The CDR3 length is 11 residues. Trimming shortened V by 6 bases and J by 6 bases, and 6 bases separated the two germline ends. Germline V lookup: CDR1 MDHEN, CDR2 SYDVKM. CDR3 bases: TGTGCCAGCAGGAGGGGCAATGAGCAGTTCTTC. This gives the protein CASRRGNEQFF.

The V and J genes are TRBV10-3 and TRBJ1-5; perhaps TRBD1 as D (5 bases). Germline lookup yields CDR1 ENHRY and CDR2 SYGVKD. The CDR3 runs 15 residues. Between the trimmed V and J ends, which lost 0 bases and 2 bases, there was a span of 8 bases. CDR3 in amino acids: CAISESGEGNQPQHF. The CDR3 coding sequence is TGTGCCATCAGTGAGTCGGGGGAGGGCAATCAGCCCCAGCATTTT.

The genes are TRBV5-1 and TRBJ2-2; TRBD2 aligns across 15 bases. Trimming took 3 bases from V and 5 from J; bases not matched to a gene: 8. The CDR3 contains 18 residues. CDR1 and CDR2 from the germline V gene are SGHRS and YFSETQ. The CDR3 is CASSYGLAGGKATGELFF. Here the CDR3 DNA reads TGCGCCAGCAGCTACGGACTAGCGGGAGGGAAGGCAACCGGGGAGCTGTTTTTT.

V usage is TRBV2 and J usage is TRBJ2-2; D ambiguous. CDR1 is SNHLY, CDR2 FYNNEI, per germline. This CDR3 has 14 amino acids. The V end was cut by 7 bases, the J end by 3 bases, with 12 bases between. CDR3 in amino acids: CASNGEVDTGELFF. In DNA form, the CDR3 reads TGTGCCAGCAACGGCGAGGTTGACACCGGGGAGCTGTTTTTT.

The V and J genes are TRBV27 and TRBJ2-1; D is perhaps TRBD1 or TRBD2 (5 bases each). The germline V and J ends were trimmed by 2 bases and 7 bases, with 12 bases remaining between them. The CDR3 has 14 residues. CDR1 MNHEY and CDR2 SMNVEV come from the germline V gene (reference sequence). For the CDR3, the DNA is TGTGCCAGCAGTTTAAGTGCTGAGGGGAATGAGCAGTTCTTC. Amino acids: CASSLSAEGNEQFF.

The chain employs TRBV5-6 and TRBJ2-7, with 8 nucleotides matching TRBD2. V trimming: 5 bases; J trimming: 2 bases; junction bases outside the gene matches: 9. Germline values: CDR1 SGHDT, CDR2 YYEEEE. The CDR3 spans 15 residues. The CDR3 sequence: CASRYGTSPPYEQYF. The CDR3 DNA is TGTGCCAGCAGATATGGGACTAGTCCGCCCTACGAGCAGTACTTC.

The chain couples TRBV28 to TRBJ1-5; no clear D gene. The ends were cut back, 6 bases at V and 4 bases at J, with 13 bases in the middle. This CDR3 has 14 residues. Germline values: CDR1 MDHEN, CDR2 SYDVKM. CDR3 sequence: CASSLSLGNQPQHF. CDR3 nucleotide sequence: TGTGCCAGCAGCCTTAGCCTGGGAAATCAGCCCCAGCATTTT.

The CDR3 DNA reads as TGTGCCAGCAGTGTACCGGACAGGCCTTACAATGAGCAGTTCTTC. As protein: CASSVPDRPYNEQFF. J is TRBJ2-1 and V is TRBV6-1; 7 bases are shared with TRBD1. The CDR3 loop spans 15 amino acids. The V and J ends lost 4 bases and 4 bases, in that order; junction bases with no gene match: 7. The germline CDR1 and CDR2 sequences are MNHNS and SASEGT.